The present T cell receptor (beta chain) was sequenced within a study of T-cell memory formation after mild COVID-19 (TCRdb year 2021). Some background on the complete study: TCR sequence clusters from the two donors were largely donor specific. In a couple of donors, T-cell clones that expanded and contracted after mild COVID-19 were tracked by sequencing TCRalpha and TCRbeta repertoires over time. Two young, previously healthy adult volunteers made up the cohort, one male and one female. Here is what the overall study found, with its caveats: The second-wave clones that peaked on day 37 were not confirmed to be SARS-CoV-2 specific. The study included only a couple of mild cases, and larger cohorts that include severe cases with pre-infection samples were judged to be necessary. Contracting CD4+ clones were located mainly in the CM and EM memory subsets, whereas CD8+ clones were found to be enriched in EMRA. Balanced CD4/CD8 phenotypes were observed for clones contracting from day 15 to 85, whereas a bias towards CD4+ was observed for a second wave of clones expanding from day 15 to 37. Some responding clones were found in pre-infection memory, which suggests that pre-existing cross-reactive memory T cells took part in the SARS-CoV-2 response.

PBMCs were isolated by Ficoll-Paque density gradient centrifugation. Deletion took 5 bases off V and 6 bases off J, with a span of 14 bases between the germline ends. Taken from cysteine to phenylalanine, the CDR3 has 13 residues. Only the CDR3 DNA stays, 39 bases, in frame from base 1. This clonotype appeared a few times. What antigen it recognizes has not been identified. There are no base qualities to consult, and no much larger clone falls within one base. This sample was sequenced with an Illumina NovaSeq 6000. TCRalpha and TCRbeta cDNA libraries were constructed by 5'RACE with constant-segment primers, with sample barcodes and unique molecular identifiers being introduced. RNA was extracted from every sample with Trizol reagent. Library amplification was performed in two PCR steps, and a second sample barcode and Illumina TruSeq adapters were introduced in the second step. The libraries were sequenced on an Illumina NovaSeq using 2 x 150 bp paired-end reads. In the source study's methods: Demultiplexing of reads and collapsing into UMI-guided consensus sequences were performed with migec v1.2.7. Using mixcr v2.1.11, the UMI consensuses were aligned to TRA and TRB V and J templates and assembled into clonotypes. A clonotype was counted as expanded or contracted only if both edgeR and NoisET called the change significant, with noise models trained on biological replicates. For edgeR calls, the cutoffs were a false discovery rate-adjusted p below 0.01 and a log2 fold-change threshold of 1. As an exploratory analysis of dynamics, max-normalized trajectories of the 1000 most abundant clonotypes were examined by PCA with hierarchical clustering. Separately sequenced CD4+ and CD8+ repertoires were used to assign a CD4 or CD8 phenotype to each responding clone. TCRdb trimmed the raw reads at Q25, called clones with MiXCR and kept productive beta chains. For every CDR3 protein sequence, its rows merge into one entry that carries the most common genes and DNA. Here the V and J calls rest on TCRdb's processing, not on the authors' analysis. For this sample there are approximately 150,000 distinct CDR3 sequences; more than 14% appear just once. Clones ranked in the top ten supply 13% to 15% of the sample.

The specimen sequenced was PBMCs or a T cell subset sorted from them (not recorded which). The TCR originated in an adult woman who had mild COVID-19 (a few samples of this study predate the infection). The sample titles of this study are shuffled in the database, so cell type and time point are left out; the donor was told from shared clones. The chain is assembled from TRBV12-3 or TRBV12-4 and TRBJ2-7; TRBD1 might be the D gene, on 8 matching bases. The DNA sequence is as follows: TGTGCCAGCAGTAACAGGGGGGGTGCCGAGCAGTACTTC. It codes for CASSNRGGAEQYF.